This paragraph reports one TCR beta chain. The antigen this receptor binds is unknown. Base qualities are not provided; no much larger clone lies one nucleotide away. This record comes from a study of blood T cell repertoires in COVID-19 (dated by TCRdb to 2018 to 2020). General notes on the study: Samples from collaborators originated in the United States, Italy and Spain and spanned both the acute and convalescent phases of COVID-19. The prospective study material was composed of cDNA or gDNA derived from T cells, B-cell-depleted T cells, or PBMCs. Deeply sampled blood TCRbeta repertoires from subjects exposed to, actively infected with, or recovered from COVID-19 were included in the dataset. The repertoires were released in a freely available public database intended as a resource for research on the immune response to SARS-CoV-2. Samples were obtained from the ongoing ImmuneRACE study (first 160 participants) and from over 1,000 subjects provided by 6 global collaborators. The sample metadata nearly always contained a de-identified subject ID, COVID-19 status, age in years and sex. Where available, HLA class I and class II types were taken from metadata supplied by the sample provider and were not determined by assay-based typing.

A second Seattle source provided samples from volunteer blood donors who had recovered from COVID-19. The collaborating institutions used their own protocols to collect whole blood in K2EDTA tubes. For TCRbeta analysis, collaborators shipped samples in one of three forms: frozen whole blood, isolated PBMCs, or DNA extracted from either of those sample types. The paper as a whole reports these results and caveats: The amount of clinical and demographic metadata varied by source and participant and was provided uncurated.

The CDR3 measures 11 amino acids from cysteine to phenylalanine. Only the CDR3 portion is preserved as DNA: 33 bases, with reading frame beginning at the first base. CDR1 is given as GTSNPN and CDR2 as SVGIG, both from the germline V gene (reference sequence). V and J are trimmed by 4 bases and 8 bases, and the gene matches miss 1 base of the junction. The immunoSEQ Assay, a bias-controlled multiplex PCR, was used to amplify TCRbeta CDR3 regions from genomic DNA. Under the source paper's analysis protocol: The number of nucleated cells in each sample was estimated by amplification of reference gene primers within the assay. To quantify the absolute abundance of each unique TCRbeta CDR3 rearrangement, sequence reads were collapsed and filtered. For each sample, productive Simpson clonality was calculated as the square root of Simpson's diversity index over productive rearrangements. The clones in this table, taken by TCRdb from immuneACCESS, are in-frame only. Not every clone is retained; where verified, under half of the shortfall comes from an unresolved V gene, and the cause of the rest is unknown. The DNA gave D and trimming, while V, J and clone size come from that table. The sample has some 280,000 clones on record, 75% to 90% of them singletons. The ten biggest clones cover roughly 0.92% of the sample.

The sequenced sample was peripheral blood. The TCR sequence derives from a woman in her thirties or forties who had recovered from COVID-19. The V and J segments used are TRBV30 and TRBJ1-4; 7 of the junction bases match TRBD1. The CDR3 protein: CAWNRGEKLFF. The base sequence is TGTGCCTGGAACAGGGGAGAAAAACTGTTTTTT.